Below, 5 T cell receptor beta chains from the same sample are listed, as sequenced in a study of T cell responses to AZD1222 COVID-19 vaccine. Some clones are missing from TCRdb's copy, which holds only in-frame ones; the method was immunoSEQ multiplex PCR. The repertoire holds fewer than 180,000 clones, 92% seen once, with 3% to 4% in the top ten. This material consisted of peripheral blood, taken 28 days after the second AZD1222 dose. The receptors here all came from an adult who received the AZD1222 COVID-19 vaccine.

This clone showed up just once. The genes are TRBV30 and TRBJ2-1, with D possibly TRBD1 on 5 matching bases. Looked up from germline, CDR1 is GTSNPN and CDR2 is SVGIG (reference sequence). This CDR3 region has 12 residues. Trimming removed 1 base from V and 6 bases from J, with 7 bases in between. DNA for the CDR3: TGTGCCTGGAGTGGCAGGGCCAATGAGCAGTTCTTC. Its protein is CAWSGRANEQFF.

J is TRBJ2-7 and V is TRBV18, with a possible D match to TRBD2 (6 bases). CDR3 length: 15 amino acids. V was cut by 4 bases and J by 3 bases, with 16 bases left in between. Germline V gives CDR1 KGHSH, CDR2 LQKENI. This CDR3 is CASSHTAGGIYEQYF. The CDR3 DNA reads TGTGCCAGCTCACATACCGCCGGGGGAATCTACGAGCAGTACTTC.

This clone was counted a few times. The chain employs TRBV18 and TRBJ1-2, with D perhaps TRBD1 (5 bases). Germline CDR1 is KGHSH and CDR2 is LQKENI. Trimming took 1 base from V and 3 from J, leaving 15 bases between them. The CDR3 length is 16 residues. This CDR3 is CASSPRGTPTDYGYTF. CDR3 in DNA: TGTGCCAGCTCACCACGGGGGACCCCAACTGACTATGGCTACACCTTC.

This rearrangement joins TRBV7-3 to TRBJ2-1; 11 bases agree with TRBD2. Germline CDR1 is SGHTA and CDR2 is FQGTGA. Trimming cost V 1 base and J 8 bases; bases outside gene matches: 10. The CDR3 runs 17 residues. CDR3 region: CASSLIPGLAGGYEQFF. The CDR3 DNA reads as TGTGCCAGCAGCTTAATCCCCGGACTAGCGGGTGGGTATGAGCAGTTCTTC.

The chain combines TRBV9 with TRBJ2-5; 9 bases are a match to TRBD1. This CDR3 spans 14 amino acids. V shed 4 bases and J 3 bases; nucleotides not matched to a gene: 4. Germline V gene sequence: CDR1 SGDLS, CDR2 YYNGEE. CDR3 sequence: CASSSRTGEETQYF. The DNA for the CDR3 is TGTGCCAGCAGCTCCCGGACAGGGGAAGAGACCCAGTACTTC.